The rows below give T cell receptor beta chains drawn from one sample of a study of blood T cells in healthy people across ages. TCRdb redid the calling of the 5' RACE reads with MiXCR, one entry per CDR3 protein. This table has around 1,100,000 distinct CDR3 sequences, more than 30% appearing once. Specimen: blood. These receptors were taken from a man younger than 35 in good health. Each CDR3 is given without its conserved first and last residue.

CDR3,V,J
ASSVDVEIAYEQY,TRBV9,TRBJ2-7
ASSQSLMGPGELF,TRBV5-1,TRBJ2-2
ATRMDLNIQY,TRBV28,TRBJ2-4
ASSQETGEGTYNEQF,TRBV4-1,TRBJ2-1
ASSLSVVGASNEKLF,TRBV7-2,TRBJ1-4
ASSQEDTSQNGYT,TRBV4-2,TRBJ1-2
ASRQVGGTEAF,TRBV6-1,TRBJ1-1
ASSPSPDLFGERF,TRBV9,TRBJ2-1
ASSSSGTNLYEQY,TRBV7-2,NA
AISEADRGSYGYT,TRBV10-3,TRBJ1-2
ASSLRGGRVNYGYS,TRBV5-4,TRBJ1-2
ASGHPPSSGILSSTDTQY,TRBV6-2/TRBV6-3,TRBJ2-3
ASSLATQSSYNEQF,TRBV28,TRBJ2-1
ASSLRLAGELNTGELF,TRBV7-8,TRBJ2-2
ASSLQTASNQPQH,TRBV7-2,TRBJ1-5
SVLTGSTEAF,TRBV29-1,TRBJ1-1
ASSPRTGFEETQY,TRBV11-2,TRBJ2-5
ASSLDREYGYT,TRBV12-3/TRBV12-4,TRBJ1-2
ASSERGRGSTDTQY,TRBV6-1,TRBJ2-3
ASSALANQETQY,TRBV2,TRBJ2-5
ASSERQTGGTCNEQF,TRBV25-1,TRBJ2-1
VTGAEQQF,TRBV28,TRBJ2-1
ATSRVSKQETQY,TRBV15,TRBJ2-5
ASSQVPIQASTDTQY,TRBV4-1,TRBJ2-3
ASSDGQGLPEAF,TRBV7-2,TRBJ1-1
SAFLRSSYNEQF,TRBV20-1,TRBJ2-1
SARGPAKVTDTQY,TRBV20-1,TRBJ2-3
VSSYTRGEQF,TRBV6-6,TRBJ2-1
SARQTNNYGYT,TRBV20-1,TRBJ1-2
ASSQEVLEGEAF,TRBV4-2,TRBJ1-1
ASSFVGATNNQPQH,TRBV28,TRBJ1-5
SVVDRSTDTQY,TRBV29-1,TRBJ2-3
ASNLSRDRRDTQY,TRBV4-3,TRBJ2-3
ASFLAGGSEQY,TRBV2,NA
ASSSPGGVIAQY,TRBV27,TRBJ2-3
ASSLDSAYTYEQY,TRBV7-2,TRBJ2-7
AIGERGTRRTEQETQY,TRBV10-3,TRBJ2-5
ASSQDNGLSDGYT,TRBV3-1,TRBJ1-2
AIGGVTDTQY,TRBV10-3,TRBJ2-3
ASSISGRRNTEAF,TRBV12-3/TRBV12-4,TRBJ1-1
ASSAPSHQKAF,TRBV2,TRBJ1-1